This is a list of T cell receptor beta chains from one sample in a study of cytomegalovirus exposure and HLA in healthy donors. Only in-frame clones appear in the TCRdb table, and some are missing; sequencing was by immunoSEQ multiplex PCR. Found here are about 140,000 clones, roughly two thirds of them singletons; the top ten hold about an eighth. The sequenced material came from PBMCs. Source of these receptors: a human donor in good health. CDR3s include the opening cysteine and the closing phenylalanine or tryptophan. A D gene is named only where the DNA matches it firmly. Size is omitted from some rows. Given values are once, few, many or a class for expanded clones.

clone_size | j_call | v_call | d_call | cdr3_aa | cdr3_nt
NA | TRBJ1-2 | TRBV19 | NA | CASSISSYGNYGYTF | TGTGCCAGTAGTATATCATCTTACGGGAACTATGGCTACACCTTC
NA | TRBJ2-2 | TRBV9 | NA | CASTALLENTGELFF | TGTGCCAGCACCGCCTTGTTAGAGAACACCGGGGAGCTGTTTTTT
NA | TRBJ2-1 | TRBV5-6 | TRBD2 | CASSLSWGLAITSAQFF | TGTGCCAGCAGTCTGTCATGGGGACTAGCTATCACCTCGGCCCAGTTCTTC
few | TRBJ2-2 | TRBV5-4 | NA | CASSRTSTANTGELFF | TGTGCCAGCAGCCGAACTAGCACCGCGAACACCGGGGAGCTGTTTTTT
few | TRBJ2-7 | TRBV14 | NA | CASSHSSYEQYF | TGTGCCAGCAGCCATAGTTCCTACGAGCAGTACTTC
NA | TRBJ2-1 | TRBV5-4 | TRBD2 | CASSSLAGLRYNEQFF | TGTGCCAGCAGCTCGCTAGCGGGGCTACGCTACAATGAGCAGTTCTTC
NA | TRBJ1-2 | TRBV5-6 | NA | CASSNRRGYTF | TGTGCCAGCAGCAACAGACGGGGCTACACCTTC
NA | TRBJ2-5 | TRBV7-6 | NA | CASSLATGAQETQYF | TGTGCCAGCAGCTTAGCGACGGGAGCCCAAGAGACCCAGTACTTC
few | TRBJ1-1 | TRBV28 | NA | CASQGGQMNTEAFF | TGTGCCAGCCAAGGCGGACAGATGAACACTGAAGCTTTCTTT
few | TRBJ2-5 | TRBV6-1 | NA | CASSAQKETQYF | TGTGCCAGCAGTGCGCAGAAGGAGACCCAGTACTTC
few | TRBJ2-1 | TRBV2 | NA | CASSPRGIGRSSYNEQFF | TGTGCCAGCAGTCCTCGGGGGATAGGGCGGAGCTCCTACAATGAGCAGTTCTTC
NA | TRBJ1-5 | TRBV30 | NA | CAWSVQGNQPQHF | TGTGCCTGGAGTGTTCAGGGGAATCAGCCCCAGCATTTT